The following is a T cell receptor beta chain sequence with its context. These data are taken from a study of blood T cell repertoires in COVID-19. For the study at large: There were acute and convalescent COVID-19 samples, and they came from the United States, Italy and Spain. Sample material is recorded as cDNA or gDNA derived from T cells, B-cell-depleted T cells, or PBMCs.

Authors' processing steps: It was from reference gene primer amplification that nucleated cell counts were estimated. Clones were read by immunoSEQ multiplex PCR, and TCRdb kept only the in-frame ones, dropping some. V and J calls and clone size are those listed in that table; D and trimming were worked out from the DNA. The table lists around 260,000 clones, 85% to 90% of them singletons. The CDR3 is 15 residues long. Germline lookup yields CDR1 MNHNY and CDR2 SVGAGI (reference sequence). Trimming removed 5 bases from V and 4 bases from J; junction bases left unmatched: 5. The source is a human donor in a cohort sampled during active COVID-19. Sequencing input: peripheral blood. This chain joins TRBV6-6 and TRBJ2-1; 10 bases are a match to TRBD2. In DNA form, the CDR3 reads TGTGCCAGCAGTCGTCCGACTAGCGGGTACAATGAGCAGTTCTTC. Protein: CASSRPTSGYNEQFF.